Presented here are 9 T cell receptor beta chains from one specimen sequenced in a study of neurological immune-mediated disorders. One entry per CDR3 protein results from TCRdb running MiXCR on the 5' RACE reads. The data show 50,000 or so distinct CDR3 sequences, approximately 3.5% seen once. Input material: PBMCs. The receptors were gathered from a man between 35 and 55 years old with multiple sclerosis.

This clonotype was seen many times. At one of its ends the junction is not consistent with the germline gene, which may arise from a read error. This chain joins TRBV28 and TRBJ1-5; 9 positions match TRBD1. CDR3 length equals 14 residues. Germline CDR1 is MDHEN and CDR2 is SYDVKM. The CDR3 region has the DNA TGTGCCAGCAGTTTGGGGACAGGGCATCAGCCCCAGAATTTT. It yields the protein CASSLGTGHQPQNF.

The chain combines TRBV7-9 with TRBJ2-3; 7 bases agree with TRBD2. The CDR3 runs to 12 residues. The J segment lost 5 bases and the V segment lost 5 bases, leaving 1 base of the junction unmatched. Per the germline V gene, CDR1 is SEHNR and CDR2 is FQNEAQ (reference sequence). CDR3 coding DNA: TGTGCCAGCAGCCCGGGGGGAGATACGCAGTATTTT. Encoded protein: CASSPGGDTQYF.

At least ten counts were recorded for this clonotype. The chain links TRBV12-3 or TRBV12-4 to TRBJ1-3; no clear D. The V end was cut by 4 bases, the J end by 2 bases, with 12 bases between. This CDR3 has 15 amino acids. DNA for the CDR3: TGTGCCAGCAGTTCGGCCGTACTTACTGGAAACACCATATATTTT. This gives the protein CASSSAVLTGNTIYF.

CDR3 nucleotide sequence: TGTGCCAGCAGGCCATACATTTCTCAGCAGTATTTT. Amino acid sequence: CASRPYISQQYF. V and J are TRBV7-9 and TRBJ2-3; D ambiguous. This CDR3 contains 12 residues. Germline V CDR1 and CDR2: SEHNR, FQNEAQ (reference sequence). The V gene lost 6 bases and the J gene lost 11 bases, with 15 bases spanning the gap.

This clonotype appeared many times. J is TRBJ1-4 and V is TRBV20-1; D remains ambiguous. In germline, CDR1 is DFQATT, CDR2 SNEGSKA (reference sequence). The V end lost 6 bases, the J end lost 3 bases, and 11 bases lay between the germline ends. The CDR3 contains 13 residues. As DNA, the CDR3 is TGCAGTGCCACCGGGGAGGCTAATGAAAAACTGTTTTTT. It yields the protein CSATGEANEKLFF.

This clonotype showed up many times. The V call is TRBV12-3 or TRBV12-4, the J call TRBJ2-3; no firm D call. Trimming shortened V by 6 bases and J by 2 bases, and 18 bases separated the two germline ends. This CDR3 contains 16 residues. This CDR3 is CASSPQALPNTDTQYF. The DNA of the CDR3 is TGTGCCAGCAGCCCCCAGGCCCTTCCCAACACAGATACGCAGTATTTT.

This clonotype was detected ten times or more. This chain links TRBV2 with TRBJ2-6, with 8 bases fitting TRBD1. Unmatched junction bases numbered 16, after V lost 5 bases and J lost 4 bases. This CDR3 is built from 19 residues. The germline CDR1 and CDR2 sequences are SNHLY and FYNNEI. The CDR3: CASSRQRTGYFDGANVLTF. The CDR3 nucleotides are TGTGCCAGCAGTCGTCAACGGACAGGGTACTTTGACGGGGCCAACGTCCTGACTTTC. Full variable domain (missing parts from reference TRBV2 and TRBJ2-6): EPEVTQTPSHQVTQMGQEVILRCVPISNHLYFYWYRQILGQKVEFLVSFYNNEISEKSEIFDDQFSVERPDGSNFTLKIRSTKLEDSAMYFCASSRQRTGYFDGANVLTFGAGSRLTVL.

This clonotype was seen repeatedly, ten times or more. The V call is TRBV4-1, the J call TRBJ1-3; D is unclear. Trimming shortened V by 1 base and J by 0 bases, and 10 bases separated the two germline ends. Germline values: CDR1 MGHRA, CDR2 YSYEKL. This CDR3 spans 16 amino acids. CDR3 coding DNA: TGCGCCAGCAGCCAAGTCGAGACATTCTCTGGAAACACCATATATTTT. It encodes CASSQVETFSGNTIYF.

CDR3 in amino acids: CASSPRGSSNNEQFF. CDR3 bases: TGTGCCAGCAGTCCCCGGGGTAGCAGCAACAATGAGCAGTTCTTC. The rearrangement links TRBV6-6 to TRBJ2-1; a possible D gene is TRBD2 (5 bases). The CDR3 totals 15 residues. V lost 5 bases and J 5 bases, leaving 16 bases between the germline ends. Germline V gene sequence: CDR1 MNHNY, CDR2 SVGAGI (reference sequence).